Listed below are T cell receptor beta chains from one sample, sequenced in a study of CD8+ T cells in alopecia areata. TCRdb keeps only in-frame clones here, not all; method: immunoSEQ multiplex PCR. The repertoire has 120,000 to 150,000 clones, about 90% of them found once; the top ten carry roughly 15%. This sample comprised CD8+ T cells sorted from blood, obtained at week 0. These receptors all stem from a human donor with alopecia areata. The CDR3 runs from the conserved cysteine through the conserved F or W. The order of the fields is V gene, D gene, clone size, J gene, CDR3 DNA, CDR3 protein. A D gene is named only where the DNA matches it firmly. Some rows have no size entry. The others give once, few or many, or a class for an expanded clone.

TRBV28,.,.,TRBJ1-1,TGTGCCAGCAGTTTATCAGCGAGGACTGAAGCTTTCTTT,CASSLSARTEAFF
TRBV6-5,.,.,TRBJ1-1,TGTGCCAGCAGTTACGGAGAGACTGAAGCTTTCTTT,CASSYGETEAFF
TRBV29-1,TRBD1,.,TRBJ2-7,TGCAGCGTCGGGACAGGGGGCTACGAGCAGTACTTC,CSVGTGGYEQYF
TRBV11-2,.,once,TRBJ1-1,TGTGCCAGCAGAGGGGGAGCCGGCACTGAAGCTTTCTTT,CASRGGAGTEAFF
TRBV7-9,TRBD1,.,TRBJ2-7,TGTGCCAGCAGCTTGAGGACAGGGGGCAGCTCCTACGAGCAGTACTTC,CASSLRTGGSSYEQYF
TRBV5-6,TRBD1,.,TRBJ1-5,TGTGCCAGCAGCTGGGGACAGGGCTTGAGCAATCAGCCCCAGCATTTT,CASSWGQGLSNQPQHF
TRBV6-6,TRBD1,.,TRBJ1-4,TGTGCCAGCAGTTACGACAGGGAAGGAAATGAAAAACTGTTTTTT,CASSYDREGNEKLFF
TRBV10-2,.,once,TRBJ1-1,TGCGCCAGCAGACCCGGCCAGAACACTGAAGCTTTCTTT,CASRPGQNTEAFF
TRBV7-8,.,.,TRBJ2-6,TGTGCCAGCAGCGCTAGCCGGGGCTCTGGGGCCAACGTCCTGACTTTC,CASSASRGSGANVLTF
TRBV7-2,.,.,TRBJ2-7,TGTGCCAGCAGCTTAGCGGGACTGTCTATTGAGCAGTACTTC,CASSLAGLSIEQYF
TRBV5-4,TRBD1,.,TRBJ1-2,TGTGCCAGCAGCTCGACAGGGGGCAACTATGGCTACACCTTC,CASSSTGGNYGYTF
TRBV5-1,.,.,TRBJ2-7,TGCGCCAGCAGCTTAGAGTCGTACGACCCCTACGAGCAGTACTTC,CASSLESYDPYEQYF
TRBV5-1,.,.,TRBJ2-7,TGCGCCAGCAGCTTGGGGACAGCGGGGCACGAGCAGTACTTC,CASSLGTAGHEQYF
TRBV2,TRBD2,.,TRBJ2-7,TGTGCCAGCAGTGAAGACGGGACTAGCGGGTACTACGAGCAGTACTTC,CASSEDGTSGYYEQYF
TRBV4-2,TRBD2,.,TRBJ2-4,TGTGCCAGCAGCCAAGAGGGGGGGTATCAGTACTTC,CASSQEGGYQYF
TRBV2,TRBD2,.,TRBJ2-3,TGTGCCAGCACAGGGACTAGCGGGCTCACAGATACGCAGTATTTT,CASTGTSGLTDTQYF
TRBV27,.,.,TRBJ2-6,TGTGCCAGCAGCCTCTCTGGGGCCAACGTCCTGACTTTC,CASSLSGANVLTF
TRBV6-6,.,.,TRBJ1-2,TGTGCCAGCAGTTACGGTGACTATGGCTACACCTTC,CASSYGDYGYTF
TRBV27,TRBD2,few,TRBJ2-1,TGTGCCAGCAGGACAACTAGCGGGAGTACTATTGAGCAGTTCTTC,CASRTTSGSTIEQFF
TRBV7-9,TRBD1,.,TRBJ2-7,TGTGCCAGCAGCCTGAACAGGGGGTTGTCCTACGAGCAGTACTTC,CASSLNRGLSYEQYF
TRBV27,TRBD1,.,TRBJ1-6,TGTGCCAGCAGAACCGGACAGGGGAATTCACCCCTCCACTTT,CASRTGQGNSPLHF
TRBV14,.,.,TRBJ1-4,TGTGCCAGCAGCCAAGATTACGGGGATAATGAAAAACTGTTTTTT,CASSQDYGDNEKLFF
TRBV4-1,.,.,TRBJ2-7,TGCGCCAGCAGCCAAGGGAAGGGCTCCTACGAGCAGTACTTC,CASSQGKGSYEQYF
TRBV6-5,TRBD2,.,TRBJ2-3,TGTGCCAGCAGCCGACTAGCGGGAGCCGAAGATACGCAGTATTTT,CASSRLAGAEDTQYF
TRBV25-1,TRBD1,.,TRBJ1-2,TGTGCCAGCAGTGATTCGGACAGGCTGTTCTATGGCTACACCTTC,CASSDSDRLFYGYTF
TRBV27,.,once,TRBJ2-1,TGTGCCAGCAGTTTTGTTGGTGGCGAGCAGTTCTTC,CASSFVGGEQFF
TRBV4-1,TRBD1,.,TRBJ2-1,TGCGCCAGCAGCCCCGGACAGGGCTACAATGAGCAGTTCTTC,CASSPGQGYNEQFF
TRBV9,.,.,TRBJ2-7,TGTGCCAGCAGCGTAGCAGGGACGGACTCCTACGAGCAGTACTTC,CASSVAGTDSYEQYF
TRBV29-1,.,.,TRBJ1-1,TGCAGCGTTGATAGGGACACTGAAGCTTTCTTT,CSVDRDTEAFF
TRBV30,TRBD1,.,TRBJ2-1,TGTGCCTGGAAACGGGACAGGGGGCCCTCCCAGCAGTTCTTC,CAWKRDRGPSQQFF